This T cell receptor beta chain was sequenced during a study of cytomegalovirus exposure and HLA in healthy donors. Study-level background: From HLA-typed donors, an early data release held some 80 million unique TCRs.

The trim removed 5 bases at V and 8 bases at J, leaving 13 bases unmatched. CDR3 length: 16 residues. The V gene's germline CDR1 is SGHAT and CDR2 FQNNGV. The study ran its PCR with 60 Vbeta and 13 Jbeta primers. Produced via immunoSEQ multiplex PCR; TCRdb's table is partial and in-frame only. The sample table sets out about 160,000 clones. The sequence derives from a woman aged 55-75 years in good health and CMV-seronegative. The rearrangement uses TRBV11-2 and TRBJ1-3, with 9 nucleotides matching TRBD1. Sample: PBMCs. In DNA, the CDR3 is TGTGCCAGCAGCCCCTATCCCCGACAGGGGGAAGACACCATATATTTT. It specifies CASSPYPRQGEDTIYF.